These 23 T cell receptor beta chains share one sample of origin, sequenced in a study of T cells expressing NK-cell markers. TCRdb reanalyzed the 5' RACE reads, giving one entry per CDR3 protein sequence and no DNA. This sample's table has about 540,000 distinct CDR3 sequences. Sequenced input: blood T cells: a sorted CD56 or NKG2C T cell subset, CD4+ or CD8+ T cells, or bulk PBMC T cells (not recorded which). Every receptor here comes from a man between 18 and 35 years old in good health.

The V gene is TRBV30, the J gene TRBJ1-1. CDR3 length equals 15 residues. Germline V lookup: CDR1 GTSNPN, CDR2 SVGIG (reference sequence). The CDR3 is CAWRGRVTGHTEAFF.

This chain's CDR3 is CSVEERVGGEQFF. This rearrangement joins TRBV29-1 to TRBJ2-1; TCRdb indicates TRBD2, and absent DNA this call remains unverified. Germline V gene lookup returns CDR1 SQVTM and CDR2 ANQGSEA. The CDR3 contains 13 residues.

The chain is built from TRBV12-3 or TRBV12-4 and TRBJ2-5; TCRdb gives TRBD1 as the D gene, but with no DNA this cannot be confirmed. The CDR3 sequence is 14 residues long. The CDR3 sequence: CASIIWTAQETQYF.

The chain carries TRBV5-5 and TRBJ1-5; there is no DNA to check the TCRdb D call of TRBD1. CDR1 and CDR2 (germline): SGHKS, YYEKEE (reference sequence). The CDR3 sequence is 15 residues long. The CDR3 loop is CASSAQTGGNQPQHF.

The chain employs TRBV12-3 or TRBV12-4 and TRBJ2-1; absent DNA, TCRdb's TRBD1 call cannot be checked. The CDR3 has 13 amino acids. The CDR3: CASSGTGVSEQFF.

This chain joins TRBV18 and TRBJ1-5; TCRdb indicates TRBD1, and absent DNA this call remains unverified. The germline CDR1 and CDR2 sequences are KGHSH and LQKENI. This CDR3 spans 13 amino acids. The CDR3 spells CASPGQNPQPQHF.

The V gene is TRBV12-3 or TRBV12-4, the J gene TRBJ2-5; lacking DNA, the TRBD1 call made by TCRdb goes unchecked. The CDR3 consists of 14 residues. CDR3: CASSLYRGPETQYF.

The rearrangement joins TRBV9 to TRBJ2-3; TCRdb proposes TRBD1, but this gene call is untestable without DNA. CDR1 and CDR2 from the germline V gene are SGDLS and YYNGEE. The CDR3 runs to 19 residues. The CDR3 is CASSVSPPPRTGHTDTQYF. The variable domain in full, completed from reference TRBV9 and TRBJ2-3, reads DSGVTQTPKHLITATGQRVTLRCSPRSGDLSVYWYQQSLDQGLQFLIQYYNGEERAKGNILERFSAQQFPDLHSELNLSSLELGDSALYFCASSVSPPPRTGHTDTQYFGPGTRLTVL.

The CDR3 spells CASSPGLAGGAGELFF. The chain combines TRBV5-5 with TRBJ2-2; no DNA is available, so the TRBD2 call from TCRdb remains unchecked. Germline V gene sequence: CDR1 SGHKS, CDR2 YYEKEE (reference sequence). CDR3 size: 16 residues.

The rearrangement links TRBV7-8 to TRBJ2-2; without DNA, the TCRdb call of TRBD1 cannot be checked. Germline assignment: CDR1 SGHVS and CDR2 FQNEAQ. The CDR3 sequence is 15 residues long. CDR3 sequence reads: CASSLDYGSPGELFF.

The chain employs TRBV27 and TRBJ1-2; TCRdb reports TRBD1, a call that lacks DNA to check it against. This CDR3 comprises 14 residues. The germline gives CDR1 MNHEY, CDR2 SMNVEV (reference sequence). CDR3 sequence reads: CASRPTQGTGGYTF.

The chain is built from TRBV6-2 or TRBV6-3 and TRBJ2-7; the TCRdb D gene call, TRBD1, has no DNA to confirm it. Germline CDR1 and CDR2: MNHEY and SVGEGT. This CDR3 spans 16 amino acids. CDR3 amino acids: CASSSLRGESDYEQYF.

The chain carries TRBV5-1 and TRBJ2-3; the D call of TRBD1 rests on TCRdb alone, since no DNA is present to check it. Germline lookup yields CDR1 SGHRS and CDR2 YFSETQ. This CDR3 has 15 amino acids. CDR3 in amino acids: CASSLADSSTDTQYF.

The chain's CDR3 is CASSLELSNEQFF. The chain combines TRBV27 with TRBJ2-1. This CDR3 has 13 amino acids. The germline CDR1 and CDR2 sequences are MNHEY and SMNVEV (reference sequence).

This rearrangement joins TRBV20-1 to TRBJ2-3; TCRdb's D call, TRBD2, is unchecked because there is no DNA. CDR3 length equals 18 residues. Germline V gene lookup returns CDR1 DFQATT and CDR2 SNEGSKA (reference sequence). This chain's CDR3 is CSARTTSGRPIGADTQYF.

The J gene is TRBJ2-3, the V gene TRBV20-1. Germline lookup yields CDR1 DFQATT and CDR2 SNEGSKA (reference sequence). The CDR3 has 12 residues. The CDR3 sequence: CSARDNGDTQYF.

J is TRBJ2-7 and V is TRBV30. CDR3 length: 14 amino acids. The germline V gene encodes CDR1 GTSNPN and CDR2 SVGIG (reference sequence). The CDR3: CAWSVFAGSYEQYF.

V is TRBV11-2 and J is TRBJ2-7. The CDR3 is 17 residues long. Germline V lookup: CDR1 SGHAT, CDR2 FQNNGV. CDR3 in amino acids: CASSLEGRKLHHYEQYF.

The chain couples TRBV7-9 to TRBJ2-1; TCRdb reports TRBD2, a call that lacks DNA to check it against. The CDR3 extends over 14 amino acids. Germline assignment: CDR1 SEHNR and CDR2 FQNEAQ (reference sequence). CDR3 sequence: CASSPGTSRIEQFF.

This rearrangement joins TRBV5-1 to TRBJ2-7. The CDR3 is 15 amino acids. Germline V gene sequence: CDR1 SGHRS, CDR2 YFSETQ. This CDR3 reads CASSLDQRSSYEQYF.

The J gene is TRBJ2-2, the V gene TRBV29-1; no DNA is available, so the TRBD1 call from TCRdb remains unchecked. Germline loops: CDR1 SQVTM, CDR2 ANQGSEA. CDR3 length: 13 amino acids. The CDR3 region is CSSKQGNTGELFF.

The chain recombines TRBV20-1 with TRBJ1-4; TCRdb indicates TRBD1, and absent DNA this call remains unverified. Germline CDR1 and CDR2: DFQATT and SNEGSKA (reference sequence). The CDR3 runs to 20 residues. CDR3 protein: CSASLRGRQGLSLPDEKLFF.

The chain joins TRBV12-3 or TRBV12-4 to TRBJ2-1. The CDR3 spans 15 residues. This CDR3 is CASRPQGARHNEQFF.